This is a list of T cell receptor beta chains from one sample in a study of shared clonotypes between healthy human individuals. Here immunoSEQ multiplex PCR was the method, and the copy in TCRdb shows in-frame clones only, minus some. The profile covers 660,000 or so clones, with 95% to 96% appearing a single time and roughly 0.1% taken by the ten largest. The source material was naive CD8+ T cells sorted from blood. The receptors stem from a woman aged 25 to 39 in good health. The CDR3 runs from the conserved cysteine through the conserved F or W. Fields, in order: clone size, D gene, J gene, V gene, CDR3 DNA, CDR3 protein. The D gene is left open where the match is weak. Clone sizes are given selectively: once, few, many, or a class where the clone is expanded.

-	-	TRBJ1-4	TRBV2	TGTGCCAGCAGTGAAACTGGGGACCCTAATGAAAAACTGTTTTTT	CASSETGDPNEKLFF
-	TRBD2	TRBJ2-1	TRBV9	TGTGCCAGCAGCGTGGGGCTAGCGGGAGGGGGTGAGCAGTTCTTC	CASSVGLAGGGEQFF
-	-	TRBJ2-1	TRBV15	TGTGCCACCAGCAGAGGGGAGACGGGAGTGCTCGATGAGCAGTTCTTC	CATSRGETGVLDEQFF
-	-	TRBJ2-1	TRBV28	TGTGCCAGCCTCCCAGAAGTGGGGGACCAGGAGCAGTTCTTC	CASLPEVGDQEQFF
-	TRBD2	TRBJ2-7	TRBV7-3	TGTGCCAGCAGCTTCCTAGCGGGAGGGAACTACGAGCAGTACTTC	CASSFLAGGNYEQYF
-	-	TRBJ1-5	TRBV27	TGTGCCAGCAGTTTATCAGCAGGGTTAGGTCAGCCCCAGCATTTT	CASSLSAGLGQPQHF
-	-	TRBJ2-5	TRBV7-6	TGTGCCAGCAGACTCTCCCAGGGCTACGTCGAAACCCAGTACTTC	CASRLSQGYVETQYF
-	-	TRBJ2-7	TRBV5-6	TGTGCCAGCAGCTTGGACCGGGGGCTGTACGAGCAGTACTTC	CASSLDRGLYEQYF
-	-	TRBJ2-7	TRBV28	TGTGCCAGCACCCCAGAAGACCGTCACTCCTACGAGCAGTACTTC	CASTPEDRHSYEQYF
few	-	TRBJ1-5	TRBV19	TGTGCCAGTAGTATAATGATCGGGGAGGGACAGCCCCAGCATTTT	CASSIMIGEGQPQHF
-	TRBD2	TRBJ2-7	TRBV5-6	TGTGCCAGCAGCTTGGTGGGAGGGTCGGGCGAGCAGTACTTC	CASSLVGGSGEQYF